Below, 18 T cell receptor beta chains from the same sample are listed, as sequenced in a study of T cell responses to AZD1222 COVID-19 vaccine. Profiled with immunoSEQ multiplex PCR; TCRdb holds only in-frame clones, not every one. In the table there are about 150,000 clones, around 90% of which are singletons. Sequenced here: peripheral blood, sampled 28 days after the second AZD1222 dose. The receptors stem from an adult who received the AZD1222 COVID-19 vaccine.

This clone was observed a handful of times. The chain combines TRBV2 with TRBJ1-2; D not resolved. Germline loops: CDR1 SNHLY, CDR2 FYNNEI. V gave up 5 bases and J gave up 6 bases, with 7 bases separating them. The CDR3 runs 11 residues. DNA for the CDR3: TGTGCCAGCAGTCCCTTTGATGGCTACACCTTC. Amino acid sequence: CASSPFDGYTF.

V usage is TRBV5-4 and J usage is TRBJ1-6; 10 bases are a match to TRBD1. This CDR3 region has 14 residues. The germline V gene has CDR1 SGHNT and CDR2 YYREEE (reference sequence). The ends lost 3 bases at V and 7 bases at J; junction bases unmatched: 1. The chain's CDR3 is CASSWTGGNSPLHF. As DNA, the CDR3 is TGTGCCAGCAGCTGGACAGGGGGAAATTCACCCCTCCACTTT.

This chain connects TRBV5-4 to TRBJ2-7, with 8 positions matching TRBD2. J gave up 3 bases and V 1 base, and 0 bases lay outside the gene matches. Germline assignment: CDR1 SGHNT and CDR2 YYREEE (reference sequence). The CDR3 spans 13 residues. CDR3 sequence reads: CASSLLAGYEQYF. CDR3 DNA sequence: TGTGCCAGCAGCTTGCTAGCGGGCTACGAGCAGTACTTC.

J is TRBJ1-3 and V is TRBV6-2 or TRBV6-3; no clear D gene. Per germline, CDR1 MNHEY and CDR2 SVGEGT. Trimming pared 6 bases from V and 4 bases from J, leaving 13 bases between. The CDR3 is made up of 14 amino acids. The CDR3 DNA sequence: TGTGCCAGCAGCGTGGATCTAGGGGGAAACACCATATATTTT. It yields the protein CASSVDLGGNTIYF.

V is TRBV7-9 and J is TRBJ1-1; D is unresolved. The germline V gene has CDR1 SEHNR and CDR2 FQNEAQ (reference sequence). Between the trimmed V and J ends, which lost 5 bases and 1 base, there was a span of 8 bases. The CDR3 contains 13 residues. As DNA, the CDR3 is TGTGCCAGCAGCAAAATAAGGAACACTGAAGCTTTCTTT. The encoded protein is CASSKIRNTEAFF.

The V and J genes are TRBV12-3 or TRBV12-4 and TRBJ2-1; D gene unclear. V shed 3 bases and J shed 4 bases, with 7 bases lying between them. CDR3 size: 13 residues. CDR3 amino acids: CASSFLGYNEQFF. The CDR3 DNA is TGTGCCAGCAGTTTCCTGGGGTACAATGAGCAGTTCTTC.

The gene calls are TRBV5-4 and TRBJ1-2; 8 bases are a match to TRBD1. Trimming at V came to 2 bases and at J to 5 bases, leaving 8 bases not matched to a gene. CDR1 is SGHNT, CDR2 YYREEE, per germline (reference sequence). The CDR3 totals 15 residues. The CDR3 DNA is TGTGCCAGCAGCTTATTGGACAGGGAGAGGTATGGCTACACCTTC. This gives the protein CASSLLDRERYGYTF. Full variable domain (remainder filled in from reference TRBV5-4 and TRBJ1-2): ETGVTQSPTHLIKTRGQQVTLRCSSQSGHNTVSWYQQALGQGPQFIFQYYREEENGRGNFPPRFSGLQFPNYSSELNVNALELDDSALYLCASSLLDRERYGYTFGSGTRLTVV.

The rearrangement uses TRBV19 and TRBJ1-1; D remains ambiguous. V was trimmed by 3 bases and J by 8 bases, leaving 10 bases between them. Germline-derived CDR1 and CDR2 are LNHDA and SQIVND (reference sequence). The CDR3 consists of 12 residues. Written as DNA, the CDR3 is TGTGCCAGTAGTATTGGGCGGCTCGAAGCTTTCTTT. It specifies CASSIGRLEAFF.

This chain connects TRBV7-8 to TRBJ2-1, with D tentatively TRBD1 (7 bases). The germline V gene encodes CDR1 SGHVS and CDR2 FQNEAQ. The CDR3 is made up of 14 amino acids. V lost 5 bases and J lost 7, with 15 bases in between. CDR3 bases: TGTGCCAGCAGCCCGCTGGCAGGGGGGAATGAGCAGTTCTTC. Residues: CASSPLAGGNEQFF.

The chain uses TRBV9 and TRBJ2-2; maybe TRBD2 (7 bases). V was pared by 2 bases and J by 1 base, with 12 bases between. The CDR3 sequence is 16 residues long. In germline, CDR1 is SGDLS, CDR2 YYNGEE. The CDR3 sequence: CASSVGGARNTGELFF. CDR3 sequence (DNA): TGTGCCAGCAGCGTTGGGGGGGCGCGGAACACCGGGGAGCTGTTTTTT.

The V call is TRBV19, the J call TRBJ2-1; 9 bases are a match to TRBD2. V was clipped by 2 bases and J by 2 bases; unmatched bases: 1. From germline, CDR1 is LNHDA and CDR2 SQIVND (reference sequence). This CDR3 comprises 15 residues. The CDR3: CASSIRTSAYNEQFF. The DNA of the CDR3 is TGTGCCAGTAGTATAAGGACTAGCGCCTACAATGAGCAGTTCTTC.

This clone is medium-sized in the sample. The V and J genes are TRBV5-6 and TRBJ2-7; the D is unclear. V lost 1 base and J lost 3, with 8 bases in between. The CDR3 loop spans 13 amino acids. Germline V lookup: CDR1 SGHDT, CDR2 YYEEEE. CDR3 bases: TGTGCCAGCAGCTTGAACCCTCTCTACGAGCAGTACTTC. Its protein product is CASSLNPLYEQYF. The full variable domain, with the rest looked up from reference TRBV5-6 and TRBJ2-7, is DAGVTQSPTHLIKTRGQQVTLRCSPKSGHDTVSWYQQALGQGPQFIFQYYEEEERQRGNFPDRFSGHQFPNYSSELNVNALLLGDSALYLCASSLNPLYEQYFGPGTRLTVT.

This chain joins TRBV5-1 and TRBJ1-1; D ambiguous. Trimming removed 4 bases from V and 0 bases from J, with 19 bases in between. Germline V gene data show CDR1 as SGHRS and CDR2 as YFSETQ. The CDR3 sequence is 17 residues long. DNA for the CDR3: TGCGCCAGCAGCCAGAATTTCCTCTCCGGATTGAACACTGAAGCTTTCTTT. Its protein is CASSQNFLSGLNTEAFF.

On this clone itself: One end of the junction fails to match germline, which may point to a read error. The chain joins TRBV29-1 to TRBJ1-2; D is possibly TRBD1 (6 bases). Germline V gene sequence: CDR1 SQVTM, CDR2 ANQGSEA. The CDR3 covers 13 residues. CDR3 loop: CSAEGQGIYGYTF. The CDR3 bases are TGCAGCGCTGAAGGGCAGGGGATCTATGGCTACACCTTC.

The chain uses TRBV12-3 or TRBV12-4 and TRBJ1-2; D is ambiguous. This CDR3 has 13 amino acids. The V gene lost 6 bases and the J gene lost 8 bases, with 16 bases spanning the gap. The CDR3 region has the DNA TGTGCCAGCAGCTCGGAGCCCTCCGGAGGCTACACCTTC. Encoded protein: CASSSEPSGGYTF.

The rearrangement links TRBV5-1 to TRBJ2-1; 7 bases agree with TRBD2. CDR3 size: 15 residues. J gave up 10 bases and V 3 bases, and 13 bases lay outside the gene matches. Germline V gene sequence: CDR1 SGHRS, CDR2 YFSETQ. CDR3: CASSSDSFLGGEQFF. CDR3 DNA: TGCGCCAGCAGCTCCGACTCGTTCCTGGGGGGGGAGCAGTTCTTC.

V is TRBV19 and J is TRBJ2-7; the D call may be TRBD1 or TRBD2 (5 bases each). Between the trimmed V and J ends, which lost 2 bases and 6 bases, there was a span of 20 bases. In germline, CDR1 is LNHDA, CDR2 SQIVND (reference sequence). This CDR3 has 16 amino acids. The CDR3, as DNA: TGTGCCAGTAGTATACCCTATGGGCAGGGACGGAGCGAGCAGTACTTC. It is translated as CASSIPYGQGRSEQYF.

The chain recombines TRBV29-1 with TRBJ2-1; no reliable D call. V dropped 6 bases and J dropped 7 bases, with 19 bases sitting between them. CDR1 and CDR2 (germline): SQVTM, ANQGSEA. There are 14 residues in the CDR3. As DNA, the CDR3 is TGCAGCGTCAGACACCCGCCAGCGAGGAATGAGCAGTTCTTC. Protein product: CSVRHPPARNEQFF.